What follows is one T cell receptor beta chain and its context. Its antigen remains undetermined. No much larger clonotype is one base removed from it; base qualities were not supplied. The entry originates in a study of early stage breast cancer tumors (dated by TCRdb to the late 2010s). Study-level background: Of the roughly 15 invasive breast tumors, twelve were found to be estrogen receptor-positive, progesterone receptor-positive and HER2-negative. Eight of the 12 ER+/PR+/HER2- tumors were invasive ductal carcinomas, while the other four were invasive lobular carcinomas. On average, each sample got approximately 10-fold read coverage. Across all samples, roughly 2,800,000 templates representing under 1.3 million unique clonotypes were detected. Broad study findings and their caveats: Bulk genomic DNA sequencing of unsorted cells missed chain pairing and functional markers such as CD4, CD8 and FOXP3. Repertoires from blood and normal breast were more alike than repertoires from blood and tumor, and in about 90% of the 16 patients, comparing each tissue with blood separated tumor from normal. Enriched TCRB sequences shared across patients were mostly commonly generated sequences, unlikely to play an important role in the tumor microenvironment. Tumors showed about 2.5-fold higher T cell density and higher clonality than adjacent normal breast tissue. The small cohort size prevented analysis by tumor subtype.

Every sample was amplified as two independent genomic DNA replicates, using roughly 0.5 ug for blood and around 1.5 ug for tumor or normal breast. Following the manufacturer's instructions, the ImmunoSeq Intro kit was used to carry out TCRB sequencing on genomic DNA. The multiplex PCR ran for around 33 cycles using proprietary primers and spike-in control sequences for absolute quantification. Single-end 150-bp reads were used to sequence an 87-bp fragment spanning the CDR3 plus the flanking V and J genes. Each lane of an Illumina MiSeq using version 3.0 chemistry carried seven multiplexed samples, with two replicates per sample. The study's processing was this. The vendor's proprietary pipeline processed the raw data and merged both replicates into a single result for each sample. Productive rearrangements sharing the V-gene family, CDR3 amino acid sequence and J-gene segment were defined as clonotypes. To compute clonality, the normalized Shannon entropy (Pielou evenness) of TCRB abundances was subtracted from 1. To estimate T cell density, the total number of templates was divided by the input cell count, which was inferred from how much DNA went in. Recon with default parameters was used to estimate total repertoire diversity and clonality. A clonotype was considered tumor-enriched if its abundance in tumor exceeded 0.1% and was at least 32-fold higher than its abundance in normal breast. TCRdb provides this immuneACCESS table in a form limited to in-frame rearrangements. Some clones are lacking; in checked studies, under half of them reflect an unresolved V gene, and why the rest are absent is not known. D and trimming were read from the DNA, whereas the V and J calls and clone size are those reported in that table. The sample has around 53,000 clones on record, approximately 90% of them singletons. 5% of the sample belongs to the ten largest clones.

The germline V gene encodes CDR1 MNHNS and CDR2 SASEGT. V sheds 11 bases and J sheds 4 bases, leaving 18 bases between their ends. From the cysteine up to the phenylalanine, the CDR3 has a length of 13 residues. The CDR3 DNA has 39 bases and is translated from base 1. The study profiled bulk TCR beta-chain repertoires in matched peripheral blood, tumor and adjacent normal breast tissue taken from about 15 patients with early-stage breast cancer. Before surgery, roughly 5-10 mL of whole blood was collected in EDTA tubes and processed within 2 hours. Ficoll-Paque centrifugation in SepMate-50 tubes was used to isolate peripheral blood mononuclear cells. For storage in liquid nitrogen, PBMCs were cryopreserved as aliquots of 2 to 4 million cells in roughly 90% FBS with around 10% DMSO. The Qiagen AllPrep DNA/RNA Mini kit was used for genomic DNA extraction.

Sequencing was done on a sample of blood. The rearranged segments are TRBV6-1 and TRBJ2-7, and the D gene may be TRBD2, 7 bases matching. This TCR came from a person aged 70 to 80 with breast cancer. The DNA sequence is TGTGCCGGTATGGGAGGGGGAAGTTACGAGCAGTACTTC. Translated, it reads CAGMGGGSYEQYF.